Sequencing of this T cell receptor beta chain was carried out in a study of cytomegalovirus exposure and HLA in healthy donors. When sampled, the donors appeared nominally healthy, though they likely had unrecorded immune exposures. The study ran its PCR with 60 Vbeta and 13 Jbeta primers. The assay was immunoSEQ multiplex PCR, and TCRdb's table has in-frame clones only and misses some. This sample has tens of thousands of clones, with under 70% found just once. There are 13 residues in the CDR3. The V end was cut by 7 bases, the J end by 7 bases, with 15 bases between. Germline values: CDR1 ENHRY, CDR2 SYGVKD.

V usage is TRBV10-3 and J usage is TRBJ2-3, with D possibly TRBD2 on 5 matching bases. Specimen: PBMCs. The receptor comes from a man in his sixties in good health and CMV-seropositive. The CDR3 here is CAIKVVEGNTQYF. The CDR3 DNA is TGTGCCATCAAAGTGGTCGAGGGAAATACGCAGTATTTT.